The subject of this entry is one TCR beta chain. Its antigen is as yet unknown. This CDR3 is also generated by other DNA sequences in the sample. Separate from the 666-subject first cohort, the approximately 120-subject validation cohort was the one that the donors belonged to. The data derive from a study of cytomegalovirus exposure and HLA in healthy donors. Study in general: The roughly 120 validation repertoires, a later analysis reported, used the same platform as the 600 to 850 repertoires from the first cohort. Study-wide points: The tendency of first-cohort TCR clusters to co-occur in the 110 or so validation repertoires emerged from a later analysis. Across donors, most TCRs were seen rarely, yet some public ones were widespread.

The assay was immunoSEQ multiplex PCR, and TCRdb's table has in-frame clones only and misses some. The table includes fewer than 200,000 clones, 80% to 90% detected once. Germline V gene data show CDR1 as SGHRS and CDR2 as YFSETQ. The CDR3 is 12 residues long. Trimming took off 1 base at V and 5 bases at J, with 6 bases between the two ends. The V gene is TRBV5-1, the J gene TRBJ2-5, with D unresolved. The source is a woman aged 25 to 39 in good health and CMV-seronegative. Sequencing was carried out using PBMCs. The CDR3 sequence is CASSLRLETQYF. CDR3 DNA sequence: TGCGCCAGCAGCTTGCGGTTGGAGACCCAGTACTTC. Complete variable domain (other parts from reference TRBV5-1 and TRBJ2-5): KAGVTQTPRYLIKTRGQQVTLSCSPISGHRSVSWYQQTPGQGLQFLFEYFSETQRNKGNFPGRFSGRQFSNSRSEMNVSTLELGDSALYLCASSLRLETQYFGPGTRLLVL.